This T cell receptor (beta chain) was identified during a study of blood T cell repertoires in COVID-19. Background on the study: Samples of COVID-19 (acute and convalescent) were obtained from the United States, Italy and Spain.

Trimming left V 4 bases short and J 0 bases short, with 14 bases between. CDR3 length: 16 amino acids. Germline values: CDR1 SGHTS, CDR2 YDEGEE. In Seattle, patients joined the study during active infection and were tracked longitudinally. Authors' data handling: Amplification of reference gene primers provided the estimated nucleated cell counts. Assay used: immunoSEQ multiplex PCR; TCRdb lists only in-frame clones, some missing. The V and J calls and the clone size are those of that table, but D and trimming were determined from the DNA. The sample shows roughly 220,000 clones, approximately 86% of them seen only once.

The receptor comes from a woman between 50 and 59 years old with COVID-19, enrolled during active disease. The V call is TRBV5-8, the J call TRBJ1-3; D unclear. The sample taken for sequencing was peripheral blood. The DNA of the CDR3 is TGTGCCAGCAGCCACCGGGGAGCTTTCTCTGGAAACACCATATATTTT. As protein: CASSHRGAFSGNTIYF.